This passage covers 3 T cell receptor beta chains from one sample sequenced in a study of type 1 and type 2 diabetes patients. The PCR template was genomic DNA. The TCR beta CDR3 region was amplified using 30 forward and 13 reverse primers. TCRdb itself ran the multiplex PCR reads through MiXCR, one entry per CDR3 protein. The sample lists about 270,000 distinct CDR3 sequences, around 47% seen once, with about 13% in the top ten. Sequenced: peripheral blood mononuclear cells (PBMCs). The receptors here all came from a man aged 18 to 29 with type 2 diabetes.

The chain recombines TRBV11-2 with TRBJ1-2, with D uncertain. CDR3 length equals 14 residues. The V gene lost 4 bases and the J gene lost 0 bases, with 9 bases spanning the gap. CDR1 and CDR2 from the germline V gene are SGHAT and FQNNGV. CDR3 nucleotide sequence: TGTGCCAGCAGCTCCCCGGGAGCTAACTATGGCTACACCTTC. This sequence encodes CASSSPGANYGYTF.

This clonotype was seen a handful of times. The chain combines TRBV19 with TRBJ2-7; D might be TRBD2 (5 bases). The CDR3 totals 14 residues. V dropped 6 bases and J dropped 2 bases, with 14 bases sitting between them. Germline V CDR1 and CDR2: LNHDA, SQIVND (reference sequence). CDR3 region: CASRGEGPAYEQYF. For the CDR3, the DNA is TGTGCCAGTAGGGGAGAGGGCCCCGCCTACGAGCAGTACTTC.

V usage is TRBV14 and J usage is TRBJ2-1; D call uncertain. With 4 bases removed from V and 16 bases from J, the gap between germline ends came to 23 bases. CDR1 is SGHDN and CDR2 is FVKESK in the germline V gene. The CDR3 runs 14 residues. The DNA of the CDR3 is TGTGCCAGCAGCCCTTCCCTGGCCCGTTCCGACCGTTTCTTC. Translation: CASSPSLARSDRFF.